These T cell receptor beta chains were read from a single sample in a study of technical replicates of blood from several donors. Profiled with immunoSEQ multiplex PCR; TCRdb holds only in-frame clones, not every one. The data hold some 82,000 clones, with around 94% observed a single time. Sequencing input: T cells isolated from PBMCs. All receptors derive from a human donor in good health. The CDR3 runs from the conserved cysteine through the conserved F or W. A D gene is named only where the DNA matches it firmly. Clone size is shown for a subset of rows, as once, few, many or a class of expanded clone.

D gene: NA; J gene: TRBJ2-5; clone size: NA; V gene: TRBV9; CDR3 protein: CASSPQGGKETQYF
D gene: NA; J gene: TRBJ1-5; clone size: few; V gene: TRBV27; CDR3 protein: CASSLSYSNQPQHF
D gene: TRBD2; J gene: TRBJ2-3; clone size: NA; V gene: TRBV5-1; CDR3 protein: CASSLRGQRELADTQYF
D gene: TRBD2; J gene: TRBJ2-3; clone size: NA; V gene: TRBV19; CDR3 protein: CASRESAGGPIIATDTQYF
D gene: NA; J gene: TRBJ2-3; clone size: once; V gene: TRBV6-6; CDR3 protein: CASSLNLGTSADTQYF
D gene: TRBD1; J gene: TRBJ2-3; clone size: once; V gene: TRBV7-9; CDR3 protein: CASSYPGQATDTQYF
D gene: NA; J gene: TRBJ1-5; clone size: few; V gene: TRBV19; CDR3 protein: CASSKGQLNQPQHF
D gene: NA; J gene: TRBJ1-5; clone size: NA; V gene: TRBV6-5; CDR3 protein: CASRVGGSNQPQHF
D gene: NA; J gene: TRBJ1-4; clone size: NA; V gene: TRBV28; CDR3 protein: CASRGGYEKLFF
D gene: TRBD1; J gene: TRBJ1-2; clone size: few; V gene: TRBV11-2; CDR3 protein: CASSLVQGWNYGYTF
D gene: TRBD1; J gene: TRBJ1-1; clone size: NA; V gene: TRBV6-1; CDR3 protein: CASDRAEAFF
D gene: TRBD1; J gene: TRBJ2-7; clone size: once; V gene: TRBV29-1; CDR3 protein: CSVEGVSGQGPSYEQYF
D gene: TRBD1; J gene: TRBJ1-2; clone size: NA; V gene: TRBV19; CDR3 protein: CASSIPRQGLNYGYTF
D gene: NA; J gene: TRBJ2-7; clone size: NA; V gene: TRBV6-5; CDR3 protein: CASSYSGVEQYF
D gene: NA; J gene: TRBJ1-3; clone size: NA; V gene: TRBV7-9; CDR3 protein: CASGTQGFGNTIYF
D gene: NA; J gene: TRBJ2-7; clone size: NA; V gene: TRBV18; CDR3 protein: CASSPDFEQYF
D gene: TRBD1; J gene: TRBJ2-7; clone size: NA; V gene: TRBV5-6; CDR3 protein: CASSFGTGAYEQYF
D gene: TRBD2; J gene: TRBJ2-1; clone size: NA; V gene: TRBV2; CDR3 protein: CASSASGGTYNEQFF
D gene: TRBD1; J gene: TRBJ1-4; clone size: NA; V gene: TRBV11-2; CDR3 protein: CASSFQGQGEKLFF
D gene: TRBD2; J gene: TRBJ2-1; clone size: once; V gene: TRBV27; CDR3 protein: CASSFPLTSGRFNEQFF
D gene: TRBD2; J gene: TRBJ2-3; clone size: NA; V gene: TRBV7-2; CDR3 protein: CASSLSGRSTDTQYF
D gene: TRBD2; J gene: TRBJ2-1; clone size: NA; V gene: TRBV6-5; CDR3 protein: CASSRGGPPEQFF
D gene: NA; J gene: TRBJ1-2; clone size: few; V gene: TRBV19; CDR3 protein: CASSRTANYGYTF
D gene: NA; J gene: TRBJ1-3; clone size: NA; V gene: TRBV30; CDR3 protein: CAWRAGNGNTIYF
D gene: TRBD1; J gene: TRBJ1-2; clone size: NA; V gene: TRBV19; CDR3 protein: CASADRGLIYGYTF
D gene: TRBD2; J gene: TRBJ2-5; clone size: NA; V gene: TRBV4-1; CDR3 protein: CASSQASTSGVGGETQYF